Included here is one T cell receptor (beta chain) sequence, with context. Its antigen is as yet unknown. The junction had 7 bases not matched to a gene; V was cut back by 0 bases and J by 7 bases. Germline V lookup: CDR1 SGHDT, CDR2 YYEEEE. CDR3 length: 16 amino acids. TCRdb itself ran the 5' RACE reads through MiXCR, one entry per CDR3 protein. The sample includes under 35,000 distinct CDR3 sequences, about 26% seen only once; the top ten take approximately 3.7%. Study-wide points: Tumor memory CD4+ T cell TCR gene usage clustered with blood and lymph node memory CD4+ cells and lymph node naive CD4+ cells. Tumor-infiltrating Treg TCR alpha and beta sequences overlapped most with tumor naive CD4+ T cells, then blood naive.

Naive CD4+ T cells were purified with Tregs depleted by CD25. Sequencing was carried out using naive CD4+ T cells sorted from a lymph node. Subset: naive CD4+ T cells, CD4+CD45RA+CD25-. This sequence originates from a female donor with breast cancer. This chain uses TRBV5-6 with TRBJ2-2; 9 bases map to TRBD1. For the CDR3, the DNA is TGTGCCAGCAGCTTGGCCGGGACAGGGACCGGCGGGGAGCTGTTTTTT. Residues: CASSLAGTGTGGELFF.